Reported below is one TCR beta chain. The antigen this receptor binds is unknown. This sample is drawn from a study of cytomegalovirus exposure and HLA in healthy donors (dated by TCRdb to about 2017). Regarding the study in general: In an earlier analysis of 550 to 750 of the donors, approximately 300 Gb of sequence data and roughly 100 million unique TCR beta sequences from 180 million or so T cells were reported. The later analysis used no new phenotypic data to find candidate immune exposures, relying instead on TCR beta sequences and their occurrence across donors. All discovery cohort repertoires had been generated on a single sequencing platform. In a later analysis, previously published TCR beta repertoires from some 640 donors were re-analyzed and high-resolution HLA genotyping was added so that TCR occurrence patterns could be studied. Four to six DR-DQ haplotypes were handled as single units for association and clustering, since linkage in the cohort was strong. The aim of the study was to test whether cataloging public T cell receptors could identify signatures of past pathogen exposure. Among the roughly 400 genotyped donors, approximately 76% belonged to the genetic ancestry cluster associated with self-reported Caucasian donors. An earlier analysis of 587 of the donors used high-throughput TCR beta sequencing to judge whether each TCR beta V gene segment behaved as functional or pseudogenic. About 280 gigabases of sequencing data and about 92 million unique TCR sequences made up an early release that covered roughly 670 HLA-typed donors. A separate validation cohort of over a hundred different subjects was used in addition to the approximately 640-subject first cohort. The number of typed donors differed by locus: about 620-640 for A, B, C, DRB1 and DQB1; some 540 for DQA1; 606 for DPA1; and some 450 for DPB1. The study profiled the T cell repertoires of hundreds of subjects by immunosequencing and related them to cytomegalovirus serostatus. HLA typing covered class I and class II loci at four-digit resolution. A later genetic analysis used genome-wide SNP genotypes for about three fifths of the 666 donors, treating that subset as a discovery cohort. Among some 400 genotyped donors of the cohort, an average of around 220,000 unique TCR beta nucleotide sequences was sequenced per donor, of which 15% to 20% were non-productive. High-throughput TCR immunosequencing, statistical association of individual TCRs with disease status, and machine learning were combined to predict cytomegalovirus infection status. Alongside the repertoire data, information on donor age, sex, ethnicity and CMV serostatus was compiled.

Receptor libraries were prepared by the immunoSEQ multiplex PCR assay. A mixture of 60 forward primers for TCR Vbeta segments and 13 reverse primers for TCR Jbeta segments was used in the multiplex PCR. The CDR3 region of rearranged TCR beta genes was amplified from genomic DNA with a multiplex PCR assay. The amplified TCR beta libraries were sequenced on the Illumina HiSeq System as 87-base-pair reads. Per the authors' processing: A later analysis tallied 75 million to 85 million unique TCR beta chains across the 610 or so repertoires, and around 10 million of those chains were shared by two or more donors. To remove PCR and sequencing errors, raw reads were error-corrected and collapsed into unique sequences using a nearest-neighbor algorithm that merged closely related sequences. Alignment of CDR3 sequences to IMGT reference sequences was used to assign V, D and J gene segments. For a sequence to be retained, a match of at least six nucleotides was required to both a V gene segment and a J gene segment. A rearrangement was called productive if the CDR3 had no stop codons and remained in frame with V and J, and every other rearrangement was called non-productive. Following IMGT convention, CDR3 was defined as the stretch from the second conserved V-encoded cysteine up to the conserved J-encoded phenylalanine. Sequences without an unambiguous match to a single V gene segment were excluded from the earlier analysis of several hundred of the donors. An earlier analysis of over 450 of the donors classified V segments as functional when productive rearrangements were above 56.7% and as segregating when the standard deviation between donors was above 5%. A statistical classification framework was developed to diagnose cytomegalovirus status using the catalog of TCR beta chain sequences. In a later analysis, TCR nucleotide sequences were compared against IMGT/GENE-DB human TR gene sequences so that V and J genes could be assigned. The TCRdist pipeline was used in a later analysis to assign CDR3 sequences and most-parsimonious VDJ recombination scenarios. In a later analysis, every TCR beta chain was defined by the combination of its CDR3 amino acid sequence and its V-gene family, and reads without a unique V-gene family were dropped. In a later analysis, 550 to 650 highly shared, low-generation-probability nucleotide sequences were removed to address suspected cross-contamination and a sequencing artifact. In a later analysis, a clonal expansion index was calculated for each public chain from normalized within-repertoire ranks of inferred template counts. In a later analysis, generation probabilities were computed using a VDJ recombination model fitted to out-of-frame rearrangements, and the results were checked against IGoR. In a later analysis, TCR-TCR, TCR-HLA and TCR-CMV co-occurrence was scored with hypergeometric tests, and a repertoire-size bias correction was applied to TCR pairs. A later analysis estimated false discovery rates by permuting HLA or CMV assignments 20 times. In a later analysis, co-occurring TCRs were grouped with DBSCAN, and TCRdist sequence similarity was added when clustering was performed within HLA-allele-positive subsets. Repertoires with fewer than 30,000 or more than 120,000 public chains, plus five repertoires with anomalous nucleotide sharing, were excluded from co-occurrence clustering. TCRdb obtained this table from immuneACCESS and retained in-frame rearrangements with V and J assigned. These tables miss some clones; where compared with another copy, unresolved V genes account for less than half of the shortfall, and the remainder is unexplained. Clone size and V and J calls were adopted from that table, with D and trimming inferred from the DNA. The sample table records approximately 120,000 clones. The ten largest clonotypes hold approximately 2% of the sample.

Overall study outcomes, separate from this receptor: A further reported finding was that TCR beta sequences accurately predicted the HLA-A and HLA-B alleles for most subjects in the first cohort. Only TCR beta chains were sequenced in this cohort, and the absence of alpha or paired-chain data limited detectable features. Presence/absence analyses assumed roughly uniform sequencing depth across donors, an assumption that may not hold. Cytomegalovirus status was reported to be diagnosed by the classifier with high specificity and sensitivity in both the original and validation cohorts. When HLA alleles, especially DR and DQ, strongly co-occurred, attributing TCR associations to individual alleles was difficult. Correlated functional status among segregating V segments might reflect linkage disequilibrium, but an unknown experimental factor could not be ruled out. A total of 150 or so TCR beta chains were listed by the study as associated with cytomegalovirus. According to a later analysis, most CMV-associated TCR beta chains appeared to be HLA-restricted, and the HLA associations seemed to be driven largely by CMV exposure. According to a later analysis, TCR association rates differed among HLA loci, with DRB1 alleles showing the most associated TCRs and HLA-C alleles showing the fewest. Specific HLA alleles were associated with 15,000 to 20,000 TCR beta sequences at a false discovery rate of 0.05 in a later analysis. Several of the top co-occurrence clusters appeared to be linked to parvovirus B19, influenza, CMV and Epstein-Barr virus, according to a later analysis. In an earlier analysis of 587 of the donors, most TCR beta V segments appeared in productive rearrangements about 87% or about 30% of the time, broadly matching IMGT annotations. Compared with equally common non-associated chains, HLA-associated TCR beta chains in a later analysis were more clonally expanded and had lower generation probabilities. Because some donors lacked HLA typing at each locus, the association tests relied only on the typed subset. Immune exposure information for the cohort was limited to CMV serostatus. Because counts were too low, more than 15 rarely observed V segments, including chromosome 9 orphons, were excluded from the earlier analysis of 500 to 700 of the donors. In a later genetic analysis, fewer N-insertions in productive TCRs were reported among donors in an Asian-associated ancestry cluster than the approximately 670-donor mean. In a later genetic analysis, a missense DCLRE1C variant was associated with V-gene and J-gene trimming of TCR beta chains, and the association was replicated in an independent cohort. The 87-base-pair reads could not distinguish some IMGT-functional V segments, including TRBV6-2 and TRBV6-3, so those segments were excluded. Across donors, most TCR sequences were observed very rarely, whereas some public TCRs were present in many individuals. A few of the identified cytomegalovirus-associated TCR beta chains were confirmed in vitro to be specific for cytomegalovirus antigens. According to the authors, the approach could potentially be generalized to other disease states and immunological phenotypes. A group of highly shared sequence variants was considered likely to be a technical artifact of the sequencing pipeline.

The germline V end is reduced by 4 bases and the J end by 11 bases; junction bases left unmatched: 13. Its CDR3 holds 13 amino acids, cysteine through phenylalanine. The sequence is cut down to CDR3 DNA, 39 bases in frame from base 1. Reading the germline V gene gives CDR1 SQVTM and CDR2 ANQGSEA. The cohort was made up of around 720 healthy bone marrow donors. All cohort members were sampled while nominally healthy, although unrecorded immune exposures were likely present. The donor was CMV seronegative and was included in the group of approximately 350 seronegative cohort members. Each donor provided a peripheral blood sample, and peripheral blood mononuclear cells were used for TCR beta sequencing. Genomic DNA was extracted from the blood cell samples with the Qiagen DNeasy Blood Extraction Kit.

Recombination linked TRBV29-1 to TRBJ2-7; TRBD1 aligns with 8 central bases. Sequenced input: PBMCs. The TCR originated in a man in his forties or fifties in good health and CMV-seronegative. The nucleotides are TGCAGCGTTGGGGGCAGGGGGCGAGATGGGGAGTACTTC. Protein translation: CSVGGRGRDGEYF.